Presented here are 16 T cell receptor beta chains from one specimen sequenced in a study of blood T cell repertoires in COVID-19. Assay used: immunoSEQ multiplex PCR; TCRdb lists only in-frame clones, some missing. This table has tens of thousands of clones, about 88% appearing once. The specimen was peripheral blood. Receptors were obtained from a woman over 75 with acute or convalescent COVID-19.

The chain couples TRBV29-1 to TRBJ2-7; 10 nucleotides match TRBD2. V was clipped by 4 bases and J by 8 bases; unmatched bases: 8. This CDR3 contains 13 residues. Germline V gives CDR1 SQVTM, CDR2 ANQGSEA. CDR3 loop: CSVAQRGGVKQYF. DNA of the CDR3: TGCAGCGTTGCCCAGCGGGGGGGGGTTAAGCAGTACTTC.

This chain uses TRBV11-2 with TRBJ1-2; D call uncertain. V was shortened by 5 bases and J by 8 bases, with 21 bases between the two germline ends. The CDR3 is 15 residues long. Germline CDR1 reads SGHAT; CDR2 reads FQNNGV. CDR3 nucleotide sequence: TGTGCCAGCAGCCTAGCAAGCAGGCGCCGGGGAGGCTACACCTTC. This codes for CASSLASRRRGGYTF.

This clone was counted once. This chain joins TRBV25-1 and TRBJ2-2; maybe TRBD2 (6 bases). Deletions cut 2 bases from V and 5 bases from J, with 15 bases between. This CDR3 has 16 residues. CDR1 and CDR2 from the germline V gene are MGHDK and SYGVNS. CDR3 sequence reads: CASSEPGALGTGELFF. The CDR3 DNA reads TGTGCCAGCAGTGAACCGGGAGCACTAGGGACCGGGGAGCTGTTTTTT.

This clone was seen a handful of times. This sequence joins TRBV6-5 and TRBJ2-7; TRBD1 matches at 7 bases. CDR3 size: 13 residues. CDR1 is MNHEY and CDR2 is SVGAGI in the germline V gene. V lost 6 bases, J lost 0 bases, and 2 bases stayed unmatched. The CDR3 protein is CASSQGVSYEQYF. CDR3 DNA: TGTGCCAGCAGCCAGGGGGTCTCCTACGAGCAGTACTTC.

The chain joins TRBV28 to TRBJ2-7, with D unclear. The ends were cut back, 7 bases at V and 3 bases at J, with 7 bases in the middle. The CDR3 totals 11 residues. In germline, CDR1 is MDHEN, CDR2 SYDVKM. CDR3 nucleotides: TGTGCCAGCAATCAGAACTACGAGCAGTACTTC. As protein: CASNQNYEQYF. The full variable domain, completed using reference TRBV28 and TRBJ2-7, is DVKVTQSSRYLVKRTGEKVFLECVQDMDHENMFWYRQDPGLGLRLIYFSYDVKMKEKGDIPEGYSVSREKKERFSLILESASTNQTSMYLCASNQNYEQYFGPGTRLTVT.

The chain is built from TRBV7-2 and TRBJ1-1; tentative D call: TRBD1 (5 bases). Between the trimmed V and J ends, which lost 5 bases and 5 bases, there was a span of 12 bases. CDR1 SGHTA and CDR2 FQGNSA come from the germline V gene. The CDR3 is 13 amino acids. CDR3 DNA: TGTGCCAGCAGCCCCCAGGGCTCGACTGAAGCTTTCTTT. Translated: CASSPQGSTEAFF.

V and J are TRBV28 and TRBJ2-1, with D possibly TRBD2 on 6 matching bases. There are 11 residues in the CDR3. Trimming took 7 bases from V and 8 from J, leaving 9 bases between them. Looked up from germline, CDR1 is MDHEN and CDR2 is SYDVKM. The CDR3 region has the DNA TGTGCCAGCAACGGGAGCGATGAGCAGTTCTTC. It yields the protein CASNGSDEQFF.

V and J are TRBV18 and TRBJ1-2; TRBD1 matches 8 bases. CDR1 and CDR2 (germline): KGHSH, LQKENI. The CDR3 is made up of 14 amino acids. J lost 8 bases, V lost 3 bases, and 8 bases had no gene match. CDR3 region: CASSPTGQVQGYTF. CDR3 sequence (DNA): TGTGCCAGCTCACCGACGGGACAGGTGCAAGGCTACACCTTC. Variable domain in full (rest from reference TRBV18 and TRBJ1-2): NAGVMQNPRHLVRRRGQEARLRCSPMKGHSHVYWYRQLPEEGLKFMVYLQKENIIDESGMPKERFSAEFPKEGPSILRIQQVVRGDSAAYFCASSPTGQVQGYTFGSGTRLTVV.

The gene calls are TRBV2 and TRBJ1-5; 8 positions match TRBD1. Trimming at V came to 6 bases and at J to 1 base, leaving 8 bases not matched to a gene. The CDR3 totals 16 residues. The germline gives CDR1 SNHLY, CDR2 FYNNEI. The CDR3 DNA reads as TGTGCCAGCAGGGATCAGGGGGCGGGGAGCAATCAGCCCCAGCATTTT. Protein: CASRDQGAGSNQPQHF.

This chain joins TRBV2 and TRBJ2-5; TRBD2 aligns across 14 bases. This CDR3 contains 16 residues. Trimming took 5 bases from V and 5 from J; bases not matched to a gene: 7. The germline gives CDR1 SNHLY, CDR2 FYNNEI. As DNA, the CDR3 is TGTGCCAGCAGTCGGACTAGCGGGAGGTATCTGGAGACCCAGTACTTC. Translating gives CASSRTSGRYLETQYF.

V usage is TRBV5-6 and J usage is TRBJ2-2; TRBD1 is a possible D gene (7 bases). Trimming removed 5 bases at V and 5 bases at J, with 19 bases between. The germline V gene encodes CDR1 SGHDT and CDR2 YYEEEE. The CDR3 is 16 amino acids. The CDR3 loop is CASRRGAGGGTGELFF. The CDR3 DNA reads TGTGCCAGCAGAAGGGGTGCAGGGGGAGGAACCGGGGAGCTGTTTTTT.

The chain carries TRBV10-3 and TRBJ1-2; 11 positions agree with TRBD1. Unmatched junction bases numbered 5, after V lost 3 bases and J lost 2 bases. The CDR3 length is 16 residues. Germline-derived CDR1 and CDR2 are ENHRY and SYGVKD. This chain's CDR3 is CAISDPRTGGNYGYTF. The CDR3 coding sequence is TGTGCCATCAGTGACCCCCGGACAGGGGGCAACTATGGCTACACCTTC.

V gene TRBV7-9 combines with J gene TRBJ2-3; D call uncertain. V lost 3 bases and J lost 6, with 7 bases in between. This CDR3 is built from 12 residues. The germline V gene encodes CDR1 SEHNR and CDR2 FQNEAQ (reference sequence). The CDR3 loop is CASSFLRDTQYF. In nucleotides, the CDR3 is TGTGCCAGCAGCTTCCTCAGGGATACGCAGTATTTT.

The V and J genes are TRBV29-1 and TRBJ2-1, with TRBD2 identical over 8 bases. Germline assignment: CDR1 SQVTM and CDR2 ANQGSEA. V shed 4 bases, J shed 7 bases, and the junction held 6 bases outside the gene matches. The length of the CDR3 is 13 residues. CDR3 sequence reads: CSVAEREWNEQFF. The CDR3 bases are TGCAGCGTTGCAGAGCGGGAGTGGAATGAGCAGTTCTTC.

CDR3 DNA sequence: TGTGCCAGCAGCGTAGGGACTAGCGGGGGACACCAAGAGACCCAGTACTTC. It yields the protein CASSVGTSGGHQETQYF. V usage is TRBV11-2 and J usage is TRBJ2-5; 14 bases are shared with TRBD2. The CDR3 loop spans 17 amino acids. Germline CDR1 and CDR2: SGHAT and FQNNGV. The junction had 5 bases not matched to a gene; V was cut back by 5 bases and J by 0 bases.

The chain combines TRBV30 with TRBJ2-3; 10 bases fit TRBD2. After removal of 4 bases from V and 3 bases from J, the junction contained 7 bases not matched to a gene. CDR1 is GTSNPN, CDR2 SVGIG, per germline (reference sequence). This CDR3 spans 15 amino acids. CDR3: CAWTRLAGFTDTQYF. The CDR3 nucleotides are TGTGCCTGGACGAGACTAGCGGGTTTTACAGATACGCAGTATTTT. Combining the CDR3 with reference TRBV30 and TRBJ2-3 gives the whole variable domain SQTIHQWPATLVQPVGSPLSLECTVEGTSNPNLYWYRQAAGRGLQLLFYSVGIGQISSEVPQNLSASRPQDRQFILSSKKLLLSDSGFYLCAWTRLAGFTDTQYFGPGTRLTVL.